This TCR beta chain was recorded in a study of identical twins. General study findings and limits: The more abundant beta clonotypes in cord blood had fewer insertions, and memory repertoires did not show this. Because invariant MAIT and iNKT cells could be present, zero-insertion analyses could be partly confounded.

In every case, the donor was a healthy Caucasian. Comments on this clonotype: The antigen remains undetermined.

This CDR3 is 15 amino acids long. Template switching introduced a universal primer site, and the cDNA bore unique molecular identifiers. TCRdb redid the calling of the 5' RACE reads with MiXCR, one entry per CDR3 protein. This table holds approximately 1.8 million distinct CDR3 sequences, roughly 35% found once. Material: cord blood. The clonotype was recovered from a newborn girl in good health. The rearrangement links TRBV21-1 to TRBJ2-3; the table's TRBD2 call for D was not verified on the DNA. TRBV21-1 is classified as a pseudogene. CDR3 nucleotides: TGTGCCAGCAGCAAAGCGGAGGGAAGGACAGATACGCAGTATTTT. It encodes CASSKAEGRTDTQYF.